The following is a T cell receptor (beta chain) sequence with its context. Evenly divided among several immunoSEQ plates was the genomic DNA of each subset. Sequencing used immunoSEQ multiplex PCR; TCRdb keeps in-frame clones, though not all of them. The profile shows about 2,100,000 clones, about 92% of them singletons. Trimming cost V 0 bases and J 4 bases; bases outside gene matches: 5. The CDR3 contains 15 residues. Germline values: CDR1 SGHTA, CDR2 FQGNSA. Naive CD8 cells lacked CD45RO, underwent positive selection for CCR7 and left out terminally differentiated effector memory CD45RA+ cells. The sample originates from a study of shared clonotypes between healthy human individuals.

The receptor comes from a young man in good health. Some clones in this sample may be carry-over from other donors' samples. The material sequenced was naive CD8+ T cells from PBMCs. The chain couples TRBV7-2 to TRBJ2-7; TRBD1 agrees at 8 bases. The CDR3 loop reads CASSLAQGARYEQYF. CDR3 coding DNA: TGTGCCAGCAGCTTAGCCCAGGGGGCAAGGTACGAGCAGTACTTC.